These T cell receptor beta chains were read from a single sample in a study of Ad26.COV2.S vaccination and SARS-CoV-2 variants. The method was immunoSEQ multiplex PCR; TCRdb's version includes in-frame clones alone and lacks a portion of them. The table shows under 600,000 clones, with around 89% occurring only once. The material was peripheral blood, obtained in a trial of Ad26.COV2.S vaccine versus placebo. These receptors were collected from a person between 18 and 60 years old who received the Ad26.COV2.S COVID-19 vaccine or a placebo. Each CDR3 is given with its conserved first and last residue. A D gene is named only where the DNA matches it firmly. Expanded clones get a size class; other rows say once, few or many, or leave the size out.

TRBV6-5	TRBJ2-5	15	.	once	TGTGCCAGCAGTTATTGGAGAGGTCTTACGGAGACCCAGTACTTC	CASSYWRGLTETQYF
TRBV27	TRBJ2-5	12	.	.	TGTGCCACCCGGGCTCGGGGAGAGACCCAGTACTTC	CATRARGETQYF
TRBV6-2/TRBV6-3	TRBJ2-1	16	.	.	TGTGCCAGCAGTGTTCACCCCGGGAGCCTTTCCAATGAGCAGTTCTTC	CASSVHPGSLSNEQFF
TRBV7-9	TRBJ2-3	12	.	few	TGTGCCAGCACGGCAAGTGGGGATACGCAGTATTTT	CASTASGDTQYF
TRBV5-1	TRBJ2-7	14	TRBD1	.	TGCGCCAGCAGCTTTGGCACAGGGGTGCACGAGCAGTACTTC	CASSFGTGVHEQYF
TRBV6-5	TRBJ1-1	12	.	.	TGTGCCAGCAGTTACAAGGGTACTGAAGCTTTCTTT	CASSYKGTEAFF
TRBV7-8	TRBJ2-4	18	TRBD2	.	TGTGCCAGCAGCTTAGCGGCTAGCGGGAGCATGGCCAAAAACATTCAGTACTTC	CASSLAASGSMAKNIQYF
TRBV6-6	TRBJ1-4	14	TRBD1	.	TGTGCCAGCAGGGAACAGGGGAATCGGGAAAAACTGTTTTTT	CASREQGNREKLFF
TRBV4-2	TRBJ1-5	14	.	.	TGTGCCAGCAGCCAAGTGCAGGGAGCTCAGCCCCAGCATTTT	CASSQVQGAQPQHF
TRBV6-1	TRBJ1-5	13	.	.	TGTGCCAGCAGTGATCCCGGCGGCCAGCCCCAGCATTTT	CASSDPGGQPQHF
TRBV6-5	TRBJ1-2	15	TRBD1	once	TGTGCCAGCAGTTCCGCGGGACAGGGACTAAGAGGCTACACCTTC	CASSSAGQGLRGYTF
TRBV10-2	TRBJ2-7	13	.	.	TGCGCCAGCAGTGTAAACGGGGCCTACGAGCAGTACTTC	CASSVNGAYEQYF
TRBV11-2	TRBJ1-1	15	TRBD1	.	TGTGCCAGCAGTCACGCCAGGGGGCGGAACACTGAAGCTTTCTTT	CASSHARGRNTEAFF
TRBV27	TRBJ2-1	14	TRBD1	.	TGTGCCAGCAGTTCGGGGACAGGGATGAATGAGCAGTTCTTC	CASSSGTGMNEQFF
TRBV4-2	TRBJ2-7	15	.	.	TGTGCCAGCAGCCAAGAGAGTCACCCGGCCTACGAGCAGTACTTC	CASSQESHPAYEQYF
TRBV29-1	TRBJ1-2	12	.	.	TGCAGCGTTGGCAGGGGAGACTATGGCTACACCTTC	CSVGRGDYGYTF
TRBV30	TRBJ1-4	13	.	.	TGTGCCTGGAGTGTACTGGAGGGAGGAAAACTGTTTTTT	CAWSVLEGGKLFF
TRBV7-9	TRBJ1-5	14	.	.	TGTGCCAGCAGCCCCAAGGACCGAAATCAGCCCCAGCATTTT	CASSPKDRNQPQHF
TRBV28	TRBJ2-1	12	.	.	TGTGCCAGCAGTTTAAGGTTCGGTGAGCAGTTCTTC	CASSLRFGEQFF
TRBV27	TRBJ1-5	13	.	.	TGTGCCAGCCGTCAATATAGCAATCAGCCCCAGCATTTT	CASRQYSNQPQHF
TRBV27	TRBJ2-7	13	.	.	TGTGCCAGCAGTTTAAATGGTATGACCGAGCAGTACTTC	CASSLNGMTEQYF
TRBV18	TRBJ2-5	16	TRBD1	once	TGTGCCAGCTCCCACCGACCCGGACAGGGGCAAGAGACCCAGTACTTC	CASSHRPGQGQETQYF
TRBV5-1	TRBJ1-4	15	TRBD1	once	TGCGCCAGCAGCTCTGACGGACAGGGGCGTGAAAAACTGTTTTTT	CASSSDGQGREKLFF
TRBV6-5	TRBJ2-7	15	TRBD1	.	TGTGCCAGCAGTTATCGATGGACAGGGCTCTACGAGCAGTACTTC	CASSYRWTGLYEQYF
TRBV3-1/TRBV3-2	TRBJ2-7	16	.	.	TGTGCCAGCAGCCCAATGGGGGGAATGGGCTCCTACGAGCAGTACTTC	CASSPMGGMGSYEQYF
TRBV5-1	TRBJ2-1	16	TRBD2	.	TGCGCCAGCAGCGGATGGACGGGAGGGCCAGACAATGAGCAGTTCTTC	CASSGWTGGPDNEQFF
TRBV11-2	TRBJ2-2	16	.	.	TGTGCCAGCAGCTTAGACCCCAGGCCGAACACCGGGGAGCTGTTTTTT	CASSLDPRPNTGELFF
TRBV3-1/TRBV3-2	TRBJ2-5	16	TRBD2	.	TGTGCCAGCAGCCCCCGTTTAGCGGGAGGGGGTGAGACCCAGTACTTC	CASSPRLAGGGETQYF
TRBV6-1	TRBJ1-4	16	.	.	TGTGCCAGCAGTGAAGTGAGGAGAGCAACTAATGAAAAACTGTTTTTT	CASSEVRRATNEKLFF
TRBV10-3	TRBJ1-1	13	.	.	TGTGCCATCAGTGAGACCCGGGACTCCCGAGCTTTCTTT	CAISETRDSRAFF
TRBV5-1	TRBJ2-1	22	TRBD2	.	TGCGCCAGCAGCTTGTTGTCCCCCTGGACTAGCGGGAGAAAAGACGAGGACAATGAGCAGTTCTTC	CASSLLSPWTSGRKDEDNEQFF
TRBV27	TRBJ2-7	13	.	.	TGTGCCAGCAGTTTTAACAGAAACTACGAGCAGTACTTC	CASSFNRNYEQYF
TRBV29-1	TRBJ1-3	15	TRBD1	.	TGCAGCGTTCGAGTACAGGGGCGCTCTGGAAACACCATATATTTT	CSVRVQGRSGNTIYF
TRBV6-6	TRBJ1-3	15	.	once	TGTGCCAGCTTCTTGCGACGGGGCTCTGGAAACACCATATATTTT	CASFLRRGSGNTIYF
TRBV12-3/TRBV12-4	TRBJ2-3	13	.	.	TGTGCCAGCAATGTAATTCTAACAGATACGCAGTATTTT	CASNVILTDTQYF
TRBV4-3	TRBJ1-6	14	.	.	TGCGCCAGCAGCCAAGGTGAGGGGTCGTCACCCCTCCACTTT	CASSQGEGSSPLHF
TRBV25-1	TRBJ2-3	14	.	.	TGTGCCAGCAGTGAATTTAACCCACCTGATACGCAGTATTTT	CASSEFNPPDTQYF
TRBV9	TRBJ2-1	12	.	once	TGTGCCAGCAGCGTATACGGTAATGAGCAGTTCTTC	CASSVYGNEQFF
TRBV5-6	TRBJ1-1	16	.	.	TGTGCCAGCAGCTTGCGTGGGGGCAGATTGAACACTGAAGCTTTCTTT	CASSLRGGRLNTEAFF
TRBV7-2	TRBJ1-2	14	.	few	TGTGCCAGCAGCTTAGATGCCAGATGGAGTGGCTACACCTTC	CASSLDARWSGYTF
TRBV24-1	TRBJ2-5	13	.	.	TGTGCCACCAGTGGTCGGGCGGGGGAGACCCAGTACTTC	CATSGRAGETQYF